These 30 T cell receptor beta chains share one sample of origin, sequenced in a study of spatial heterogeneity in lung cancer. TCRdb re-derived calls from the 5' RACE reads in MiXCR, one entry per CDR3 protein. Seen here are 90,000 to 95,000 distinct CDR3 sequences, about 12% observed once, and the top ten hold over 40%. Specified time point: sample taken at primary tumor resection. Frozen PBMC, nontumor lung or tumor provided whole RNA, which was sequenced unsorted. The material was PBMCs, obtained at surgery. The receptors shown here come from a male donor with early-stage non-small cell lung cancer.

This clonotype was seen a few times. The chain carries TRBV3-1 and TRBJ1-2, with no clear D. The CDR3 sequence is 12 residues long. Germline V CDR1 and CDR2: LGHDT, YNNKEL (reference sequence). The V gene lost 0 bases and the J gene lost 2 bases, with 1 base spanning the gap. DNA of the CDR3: TGTGCCAGCAGCCAAGAAAACTATGGCTACACCTTC. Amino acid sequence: CASSQENYGYTF.

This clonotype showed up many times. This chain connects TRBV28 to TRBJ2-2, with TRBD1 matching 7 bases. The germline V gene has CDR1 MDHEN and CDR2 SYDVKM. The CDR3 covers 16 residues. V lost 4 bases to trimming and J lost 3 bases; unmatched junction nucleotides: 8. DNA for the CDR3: TGTGCCAGCAGTTCGGGACAGCAAACCCACACCGGGGAGCTGTTTTTT. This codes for CASSSGQQTHTGELFF. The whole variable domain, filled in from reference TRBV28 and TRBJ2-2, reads DVKVTQSSRYLVKRTGEKVFLECVQDMDHENMFWYRQDPGLGLRLIYFSYDVKMKEKGDIPEGYSVSREKKERFSLILESASTNQTSMYLCASSSGQQTHTGELFFGEGSRLTVL.

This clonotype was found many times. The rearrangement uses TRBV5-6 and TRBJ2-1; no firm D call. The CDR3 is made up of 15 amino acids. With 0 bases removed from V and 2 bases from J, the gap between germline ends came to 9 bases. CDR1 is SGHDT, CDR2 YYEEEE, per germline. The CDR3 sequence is CASSLAGKAYNEQFF. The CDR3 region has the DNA TGTGCCAGCAGCTTGGCGGGTAAGGCCTACAATGAGCAGTTCTTC.

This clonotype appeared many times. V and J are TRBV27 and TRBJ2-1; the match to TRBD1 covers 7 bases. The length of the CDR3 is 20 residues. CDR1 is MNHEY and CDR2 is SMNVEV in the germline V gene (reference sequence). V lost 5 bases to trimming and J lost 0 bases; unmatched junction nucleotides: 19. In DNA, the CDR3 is TGTGCCAGCAGTCCCCCTCGTACGACAGGGTTAAGGGGCTCCTACAATGAGCAGTTCTTC. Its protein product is CASSPPRTTGLRGSYNEQFF.

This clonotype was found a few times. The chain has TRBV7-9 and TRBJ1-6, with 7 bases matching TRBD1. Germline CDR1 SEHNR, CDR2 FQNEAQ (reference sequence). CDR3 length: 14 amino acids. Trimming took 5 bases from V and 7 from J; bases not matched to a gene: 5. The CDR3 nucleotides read TGTGCCAGCAGCCTCAGACAGGGAAATTCACCCCTCCACTTT. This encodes CASSLRQGNSPLHF.

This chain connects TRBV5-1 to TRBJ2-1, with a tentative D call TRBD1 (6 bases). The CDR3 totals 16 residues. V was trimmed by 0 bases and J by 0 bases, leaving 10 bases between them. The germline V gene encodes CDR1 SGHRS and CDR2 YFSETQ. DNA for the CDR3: TGCGCCAGCAGCTTGGCCCTGGGGGCCTCCTACAATGAGCAGTTCTTC. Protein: CASSLALGASYNEQFF. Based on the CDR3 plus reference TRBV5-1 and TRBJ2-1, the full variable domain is KAGVTQTPRYLIKTRGQQVTLSCSPISGHRSVSWYQQTPGQGLQFLFEYFSETQRNKGNFPGRFSGRQFSNSRSEMNVSTLELGDSALYLCASSLALGASYNEQFFGPGTRLTVL.

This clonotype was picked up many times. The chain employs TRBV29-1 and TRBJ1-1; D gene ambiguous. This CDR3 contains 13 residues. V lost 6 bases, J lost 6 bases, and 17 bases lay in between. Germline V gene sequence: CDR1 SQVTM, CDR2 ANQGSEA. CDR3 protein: CSVAPDLPAEAFF. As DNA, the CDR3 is TGCAGCGTGGCCCCGGATCTACCTGCTGAAGCTTTCTTT. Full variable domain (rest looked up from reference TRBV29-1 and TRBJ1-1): SAVISQKPSRDICQRGTSLTIQCQVDSQVTMMFWYRQQPGQSLTLIATANQGSEATYESGFVIDKFPISRPNLTFSTLTVSNMSPEDSSIYLCSVAPDLPAEAFFGQGTRLTVV.

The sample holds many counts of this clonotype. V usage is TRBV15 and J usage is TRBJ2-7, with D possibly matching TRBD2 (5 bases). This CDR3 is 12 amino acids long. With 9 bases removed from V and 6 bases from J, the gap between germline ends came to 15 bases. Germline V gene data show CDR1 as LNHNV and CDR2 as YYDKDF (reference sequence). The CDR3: CATRSIGGEQYF. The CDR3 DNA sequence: TGTGCCACTCGGTCAATTGGAGGCGAGCAGTACTTC. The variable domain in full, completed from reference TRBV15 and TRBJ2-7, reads DAMVIQNPRYQVTQFGKPVTLSCSQTLNHNVMYWYQQKSSQAPKLLFHYYDKDFNNEADTPDNFQSRRPNTSFCFLDIRSPGLGDTAMYLCATRSIGGEQYFGPGTRLTVT.

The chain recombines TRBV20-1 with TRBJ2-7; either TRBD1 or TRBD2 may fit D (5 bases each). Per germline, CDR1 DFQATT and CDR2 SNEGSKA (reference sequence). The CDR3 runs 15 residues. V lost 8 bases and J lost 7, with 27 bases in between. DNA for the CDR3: TGCAGTCCCGGAGGAGGATCAACCCCTTCAGGGGAGCAGTACTTC. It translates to CSPGGGSTPSGEQYF.

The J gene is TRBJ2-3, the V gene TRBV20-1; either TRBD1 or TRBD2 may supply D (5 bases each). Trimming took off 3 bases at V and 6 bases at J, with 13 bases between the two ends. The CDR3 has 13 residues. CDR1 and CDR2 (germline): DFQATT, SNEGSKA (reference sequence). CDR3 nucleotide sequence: TGCAGTGCTAGGGGACCGAGTTTGGATACGCAGTATTTT. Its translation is CSARGPSLDTQYF.

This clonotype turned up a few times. The CDR3 is CASTPRGTGADEQYF. The CDR3 nucleotides read TGTGCCAGCACCCCCCGAGGGACAGGGGCAGACGAGCAGTACTTC. V gene TRBV12-3 or TRBV12-4 combines with J gene TRBJ2-7; 10 positions agree with TRBD1. The trim removed 7 bases at V and 5 bases at J, leaving 11 bases unmatched. The CDR3 is made up of 15 amino acids.

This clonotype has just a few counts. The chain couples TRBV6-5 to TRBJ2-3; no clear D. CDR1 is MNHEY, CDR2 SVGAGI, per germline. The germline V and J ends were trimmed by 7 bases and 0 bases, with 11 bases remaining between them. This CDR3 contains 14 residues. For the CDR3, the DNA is TGTGCCAGCACCAGGACGGCTAGCACAGATACGCAGTATTTT. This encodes CASTRTASTDTQYF.

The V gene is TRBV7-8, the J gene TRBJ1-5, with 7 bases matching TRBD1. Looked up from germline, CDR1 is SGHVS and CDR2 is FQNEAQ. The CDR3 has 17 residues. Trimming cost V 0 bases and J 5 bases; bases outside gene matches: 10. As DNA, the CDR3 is TGTGCCAGCAGCTTAGCGTCGGGAACAGGGGTCCATCAGCCCCAGCATTTT. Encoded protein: CASSLASGTGVHQPQHF.

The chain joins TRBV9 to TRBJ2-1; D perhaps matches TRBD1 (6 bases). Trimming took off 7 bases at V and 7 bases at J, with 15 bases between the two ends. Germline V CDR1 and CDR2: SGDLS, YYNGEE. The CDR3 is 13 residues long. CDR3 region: CASETGFGNEQFF. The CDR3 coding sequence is TGTGCCAGCGAAACAGGGTTTGGTAATGAGCAGTTCTTC.

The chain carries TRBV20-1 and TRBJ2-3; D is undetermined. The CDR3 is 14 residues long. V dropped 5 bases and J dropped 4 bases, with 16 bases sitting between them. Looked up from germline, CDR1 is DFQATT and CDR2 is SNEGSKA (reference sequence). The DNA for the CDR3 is TGCAGTGCTCGGGCCCTGGGGTCCCCAGATACGCAGTATTTT. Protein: CSARALGSPDTQYF.

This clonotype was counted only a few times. The CDR3 region has the DNA TGTGCCAGCAGCCCGGGACAGGGGGCCGTCGGCTATGGCTACACCTTC. Translated, it gives CASSPGQGAVGYGYTF. The chain has TRBV9 and TRBJ1-2; TRBD1 agrees at 12 bases. The CDR3 consists of 16 residues. The germline CDR1 and CDR2 sequences are SGDLS and YYNGEE. J gave up 4 bases and V 4 bases, and 8 bases lay outside the gene matches.

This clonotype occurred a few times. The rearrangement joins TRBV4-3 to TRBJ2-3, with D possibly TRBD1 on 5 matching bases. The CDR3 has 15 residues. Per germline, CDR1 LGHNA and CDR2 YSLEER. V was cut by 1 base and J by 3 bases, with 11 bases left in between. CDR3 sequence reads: CASSQASTGTDTQYF. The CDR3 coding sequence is TGCGCCAGCAGCCAAGCTTCAACAGGAACAGATACGCAGTATTTT.

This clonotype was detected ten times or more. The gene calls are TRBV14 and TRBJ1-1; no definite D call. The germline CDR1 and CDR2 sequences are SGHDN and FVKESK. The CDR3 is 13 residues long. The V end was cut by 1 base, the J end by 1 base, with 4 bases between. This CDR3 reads CASSQGRNTEAFF. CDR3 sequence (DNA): TGTGCCAGCAGCCAAGGAAGGAACACTGAAGCTTTCTTT.

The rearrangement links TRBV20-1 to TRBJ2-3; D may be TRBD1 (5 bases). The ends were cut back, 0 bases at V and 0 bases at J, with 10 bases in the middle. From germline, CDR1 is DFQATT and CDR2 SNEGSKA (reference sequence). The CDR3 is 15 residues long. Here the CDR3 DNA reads TGCAGTGCTAGAGAACAGGTTTCTAGCACAGATACGCAGTATTTT. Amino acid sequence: CSAREQVSSTDTQYF.

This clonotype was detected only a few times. The CDR3 region is CASSSPLGGNSPLHF. In DNA form, the CDR3 reads TGTGCCAGCAGTTCCCCGCTGGGAGGAAATTCACCCCTCCACTTT. The chain joins TRBV6-2 or TRBV6-3 to TRBJ1-6, with no clear D. This CDR3 comprises 15 residues. Trimming took off 4 bases at V and 7 bases at J, with 14 bases between the two ends. Germline CDR1 and CDR2: MNHEY and SVGEGT.

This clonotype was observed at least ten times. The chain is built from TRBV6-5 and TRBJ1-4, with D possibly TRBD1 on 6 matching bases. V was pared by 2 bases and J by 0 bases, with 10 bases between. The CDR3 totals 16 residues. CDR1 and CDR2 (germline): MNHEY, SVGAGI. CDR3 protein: CASSYTGTATNEKLFF. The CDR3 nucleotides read TGTGCCAGCAGTTACACAGGGACCGCAACTAATGAAAAACTGTTTTTT.

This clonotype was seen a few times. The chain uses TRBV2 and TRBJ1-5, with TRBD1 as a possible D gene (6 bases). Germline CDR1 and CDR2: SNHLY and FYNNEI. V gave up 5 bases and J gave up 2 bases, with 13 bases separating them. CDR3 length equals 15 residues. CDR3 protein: CASSYGGPRNQPQHF. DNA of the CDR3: TGTGCCAGCAGTTACGGGGGCCCTCGCAATCAGCCCCAGCATTTT.

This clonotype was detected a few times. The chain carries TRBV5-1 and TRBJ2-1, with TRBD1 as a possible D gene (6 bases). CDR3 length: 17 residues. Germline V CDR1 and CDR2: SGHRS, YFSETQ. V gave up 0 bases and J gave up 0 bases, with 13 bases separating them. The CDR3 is CASSLEGVTSSYNEQFF. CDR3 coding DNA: TGCGCCAGCAGCTTGGAGGGGGTAACTAGCTCCTACAATGAGCAGTTCTTC.

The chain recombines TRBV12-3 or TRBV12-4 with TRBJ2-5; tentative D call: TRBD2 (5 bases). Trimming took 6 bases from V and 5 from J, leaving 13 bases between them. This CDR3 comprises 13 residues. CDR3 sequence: CASSLGLAETQYF. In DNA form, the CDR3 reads TGTGCCAGCAGCTTGGGTCTAGCTGAGACCCAGTACTTC.

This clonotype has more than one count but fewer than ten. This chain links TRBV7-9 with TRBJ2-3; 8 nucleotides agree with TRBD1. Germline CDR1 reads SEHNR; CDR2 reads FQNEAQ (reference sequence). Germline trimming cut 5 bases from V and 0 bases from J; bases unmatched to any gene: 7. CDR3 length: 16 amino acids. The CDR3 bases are TGTGCCAGCAGCCAGGGGGCCCTTTACAGCACAGATACGCAGTATTTT. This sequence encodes CASSQGALYSTDTQYF.

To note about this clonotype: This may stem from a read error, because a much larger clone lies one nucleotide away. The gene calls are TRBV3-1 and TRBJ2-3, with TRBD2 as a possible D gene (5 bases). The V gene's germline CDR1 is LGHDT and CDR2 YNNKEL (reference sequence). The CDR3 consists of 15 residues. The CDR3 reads CVSSQEVSATDTQYF. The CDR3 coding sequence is TGTGTCAGCAGCCAAGAAGTTAGCGCCACAGATACGCAGTATTTT.

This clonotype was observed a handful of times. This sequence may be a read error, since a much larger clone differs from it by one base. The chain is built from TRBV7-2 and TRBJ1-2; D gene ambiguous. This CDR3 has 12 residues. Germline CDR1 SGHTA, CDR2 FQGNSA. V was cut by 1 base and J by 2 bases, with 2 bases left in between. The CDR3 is CASSLVNYGYTF. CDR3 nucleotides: TGTGCCAGCAGCTTAGTCAACTATGGCTACACCTTC. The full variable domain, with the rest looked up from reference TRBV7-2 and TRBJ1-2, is GAGVSQSPSNKVTEKGKDVELRCDPISGHTALYWYRQSLGQGLEFLIYFQGNSAPDKSGLPSDRFSAERTGGSVSTLTIQRTQQEDSAVYLCASSLVNYGYTFGSGTRLTVV.

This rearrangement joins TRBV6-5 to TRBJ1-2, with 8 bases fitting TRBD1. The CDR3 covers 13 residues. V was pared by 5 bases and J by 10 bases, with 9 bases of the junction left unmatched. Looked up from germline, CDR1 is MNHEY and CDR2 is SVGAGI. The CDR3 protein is CASSQGTGQVYTF. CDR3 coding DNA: TGTGCCAGCAGTCAGGGGACAGGACAGGTCTACACCTTC.

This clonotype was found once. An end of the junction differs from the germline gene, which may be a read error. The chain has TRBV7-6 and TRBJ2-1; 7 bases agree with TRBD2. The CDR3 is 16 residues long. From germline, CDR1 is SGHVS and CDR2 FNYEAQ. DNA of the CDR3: TGTGCCAGCAGGGCTACGACCGGGGGGTTGAGTAATGCGCAGTTCTTC. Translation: CASRATTGGLSNAQFF.

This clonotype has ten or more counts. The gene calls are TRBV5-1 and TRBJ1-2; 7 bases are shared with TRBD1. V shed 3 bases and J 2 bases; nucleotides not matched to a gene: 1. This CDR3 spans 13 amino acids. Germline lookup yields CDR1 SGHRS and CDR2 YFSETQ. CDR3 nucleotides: TGCGCCAGCAGCTCGACAGGGAACTATGGCTACACCTTC. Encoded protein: CASSSTGNYGYTF.